The next 30 T cell receptor beta chains were all read from a single sample in a study of OX40 agonist ivuxolimab in advanced cancers. Only in-frame clones appear in the TCRdb table, and some are missing; sequencing was by immunoSEQ multiplex PCR. Of 70,000 or so clones listed, 86% are singletons. Sequences were derived from CD4+ or CD8+ T cells sorted from blood, sampled in a trial of the OX40 agonist ivuxolimab. These receptors all come from an adult with an advanced solid tumor such as melanoma, head and neck, liver or kidney cancer.

The chain uses TRBV5-1 and TRBJ2-3; TRBD2 aligns across 9 bases. The CDR3 is 15 residues long. CDR1 and CDR2 from the germline V gene are SGHRS and YFSETQ. J lost 2 bases, V lost 2 bases, and 3 bases had no gene match. CDR3 sequence: CASSFSGRHTDTQYF. As DNA, the CDR3 is TGCGCCAGCAGCTTTAGCGGGAGACACACAGATACGCAGTATTTT.

This CDR3 is CASSPLQGEAFF. CDR3 in DNA: TGTGCCAGCTCACCGCTTCAAGGTGAAGCTTTCTTT. The chain uses TRBV18 and TRBJ1-1; no firm D call. V gave up 3 bases and J gave up 7 bases, with 9 bases separating them. Germline-derived CDR1 and CDR2 are KGHSH and LQKENI. The CDR3 has 12 residues. Supplemented by reference TRBV18 and TRBJ1-1, the full variable domain reads NAGVMQNPRHLVRRRGQEARLRCSPMKGHSHVYWYRQLPEEGLKFMVYLQKENIIDESGMPKERFSAEFPKEGPSILRIQQVVRGDSAAYFCASSPLQGEAFFGQGTRLTVV.

CDR3 loop: CASSIAGLGGNQPQHF. The CDR3 region has the DNA TGTGCCAGTAGTATTGCTGGCCTTGGGGGCAATCAGCCCCAGCATTTT. This sequence joins TRBV19 and TRBJ1-5; no clear D gene. This CDR3 contains 16 residues. V was trimmed by 3 bases and J by 2 bases, leaving 14 bases between them. Germline CDR1 reads LNHDA; CDR2 reads SQIVND (reference sequence). The full variable domain, completed using reference TRBV19 and TRBJ1-5, is DGGITQSPKYLFRKEGQNVTLSCEQNLNHDAMYWYRQDPGQGLRLIYYSQIVNDFQKGDIAEGYSVSREKKESFPLTVTSAQKNPTAFYLCASSIAGLGGNQPQHFGDGTRLSIL.

V gene TRBV9 combines with J gene TRBJ2-7, with D perhaps TRBD2 (5 bases). V lost 3 bases and J lost 5, with 15 bases in between. The CDR3 is 14 residues long. CDR1 SGDLS and CDR2 YYNGEE come from the germline V gene. The CDR3 bases are TGTGCCAGCAGCGCGAGGGAGCCCTGGGACGAGCAGTACTTC. Amino acid sequence: CASSAREPWDEQYF.

This rearrangement joins TRBV5-1 to TRBJ2-7, with D possibly being TRBD1 (6 bases). Germline CDR1 and CDR2: SGHRS and YFSETQ. V was cut by 0 bases and J by 3 bases, with 13 bases left in between. The CDR3 covers 15 residues. Written as DNA, the CDR3 is TGCGCCAGCAGCTTGGTAGGCCAGGGGAACTACGAGCAGTACTTC. Amino acid sequence: CASSLVGQGNYEQYF.

This chain links TRBV27 with TRBJ2-3; maybe TRBD1 (5 bases). V gave up 5 bases and J gave up 6 bases, with 12 bases separating them. In germline, CDR1 is MNHEY, CDR2 SMNVEV (reference sequence). The CDR3 consists of 13 residues. This chain's CDR3 is CASSPAGQDTQYF. The DNA of the CDR3 is TGTGCCAGCAGTCCCGCAGGGCAGGATACGCAGTATTTT.

This clone was detected a few times. The chain combines TRBV6-4 with TRBJ1-2; D not certain. Germline loops: CDR1 MRHNA, CDR2 SNTAGT. The CDR3 is made up of 15 amino acids. The CDR3 DNA reads as TGTGTGGTCCCCAGTGGTAGTGTACGGGGAAGTGGGTACACCTTC. As protein: CVVPSGSVRGSGYTF.

The chain links TRBV28 to TRBJ2-6; D gene ambiguous. The germline V gene has CDR1 MDHEN and CDR2 SYDVKM. Trimming removed 6 bases from V and 0 bases from J, with 12 bases in between. CDR3 length: 16 amino acids. CDR3: CASSRYLGSGANVLTF. CDR3 in DNA: TGTGCCAGCAGCCGGTATTTGGGCTCTGGGGCCAACGTCCTGACTTTC.

Only one count was recorded for this clone. The CDR3 sequence: CASSLRQGYEQYF. The CDR3 nucleotides are TGTGCCAGCAGCTTAAGACAGGGATACGAGCAGTACTTC. This chain connects TRBV7-8 to TRBJ2-7; 7 bases match TRBD1. The V gene's germline CDR1 is SGHVS and CDR2 FQNEAQ. The CDR3 length is 13 residues. V was clipped by 2 bases and J by 4 bases; unmatched bases: 2. The entire variable domain, with the rest obtained from reference TRBV7-8 and TRBJ2-7, is as follows: GAGVSQSPRYKVAKRGQDVALRCDPISGHVSLFWYQQALGQGPEFLTYFQNEAQLDKSGLPSDRFFAERPEGSVSTLKIQRTQQEDSAVYLCASSLRQGYEQYFGPGTRLTVT.

Notes on this clone: One end of the junction fails to match germline, which may point to a read error. The CDR3 sequence is CASSPKGAGIASGF. Written as DNA, the CDR3 is TGTGCCAGCAGCCCCAAAGGGGCGGGAATTGCTTCTGGGTTC. The V call is TRBV7-8, the J call TRBJ2-7; a weak D match, TRBD2 (6 bases). CDR1 is SGHVS and CDR2 is FQNEAQ in the germline V gene. This CDR3 spans 14 amino acids.

The V call is TRBV6-5, the J call TRBJ2-2; D unresolved. The CDR3 covers 12 residues. Trimming pared 7 bases from V and 3 bases from J, leaving 6 bases between. Germline CDR1 MNHEY, CDR2 SVGAGI. CDR3 nucleotides: TGTGCCAGCAAGGCTTACACCGGGGAGCTGTTTTTT. As protein: CASKAYTGELFF.

The V gene is TRBV25-1, the J gene TRBJ2-1, with D perhaps matching TRBD2 (6 bases). This CDR3 contains 15 residues. Trimming removed 8 bases from V and 10 bases from J, with 24 bases in between. Germline-derived CDR1 and CDR2 are MGHDK and SYGVNS. CDR3 sequence: CASFHSGPLRGEQFF. The CDR3 coding sequence is TGTGCCAGCTTTCATAGCGGCCCTCTCCGGGGCGAGCAGTTCTTC.

About this clone: Other DNA sequences in the sample encode the same CDR3. The CDR3 sequence: CASSYSGYGYTF. The CDR3 nucleotides are TGTGCCAGCAGTTACTCCGGCTATGGCTACACCTTC. The gene calls are TRBV6-5 and TRBJ1-2; no firm D call. The germline V gene has CDR1 MNHEY and CDR2 SVGAGI. CDR3 length: 12 residues. The ends were cut back, 0 bases at V and 4 bases at J, with 3 bases in the middle.

To note about this clone: One junction end does not reproduce the germline sequence, and a read error may be involved. The chain combines TRBV19 with TRBJ2-1, with TRBD1 matching 8 bases. The germline V gene encodes CDR1 LNHDA and CDR2 SQIVND (reference sequence). The CDR3 contains 15 residues. The CDR3 nucleotides are TGTGCCAGCAGTATCGGGACAGGTTCCTACAATGAGCAGTTCTTC. The encoded protein is CASSIGTGSYNEQFF.

The chain employs TRBV6-6 and TRBJ1-5; D unclear. The CDR3 runs 13 residues. Trimming took 4 bases from V and 4 from J, leaving 8 bases between them. In germline, CDR1 is MNHNY, CDR2 SVGAGI (reference sequence). CDR3 sequence reads: CASSSTGNQPQHF. CDR3 nucleotides: TGTGCCAGCAGTTCCACGGGGAATCAGCCCCAGCATTTT.

The V and J genes are TRBV6-5 and TRBJ2-1; 7 positions agree with TRBD1. The germline CDR1 and CDR2 sequences are MNHEY and SVGAGI. This CDR3 is built from 15 residues. The V gene end was trimmed by 2 bases and the J gene end by 5 bases; junction bases not matched to a gene: 6. Here the CDR3 DNA reads TGTGCCAGCAGTTACGAGGGCAGGGGGAACAATGAGCAGTTCTTC. Encoded protein: CASSYEGRGNNEQFF.

The chain combines TRBV11-3 with TRBJ2-5; 8 nucleotides line up with TRBD2. This CDR3 spans 15 amino acids. Per the germline V gene, CDR1 is SGHNT and CDR2 is YENEEA. After removal of 4 bases from V and 1 base from J, the junction contained 5 bases not matched to a gene. The CDR3 reads CASSSTGGIQETQYF. CDR3 DNA: TGTGCCAGCAGCTCGACGGGGGGGATCCAAGAGACCCAGTACTTC.

This clone has only one observation. The chain combines TRBV5-1 with TRBJ1-4; D perhaps matches TRBD1 (6 bases). Per germline, CDR1 SGHRS and CDR2 YFSETQ. V shed 7 bases and J shed 11 bases, with 15 bases lying between them. The CDR3 runs 12 residues. The CDR3 spells CASRLGGGKLFF. CDR3 DNA: TGCGCCAGCCGTCTAGGAGGGGGGAAACTGTTTTTT.

The chain recombines TRBV9 with TRBJ1-4; 7 bases fit TRBD1. CDR1 and CDR2 (germline): SGDLS, YYNGEE. The CDR3 totals 16 residues. V dropped 4 bases and J dropped 0; count of bases not matched to a gene: 6. In DNA, the CDR3 is TGTGCCAGCAGCTTATCAGGGGGGCCAACTAATGAAAAACTGTTTTTT. This codes for CASSLSGGPTNEKLFF.

The V call is TRBV6-5, the J call TRBJ2-1; D is possibly TRBD2 (6 bases). Germline V lookup: CDR1 MNHEY, CDR2 SVGAGI. The CDR3 is 13 residues long. The V end was cut by 0 bases, the J end by 9 bases, with 9 bases between. CDR3 amino acids: CASSYSGGLEQFF. CDR3 in DNA: TGTGCCAGCAGTTACTCGGGAGGCCTTGAGCAGTTCTTC.

The chain couples TRBV10-3 to TRBJ2-1; TRBD2 matches at 8 bases. V lost 4 bases to trimming and J lost 10 bases; unmatched junction nucleotides: 3. The germline V gene has CDR1 ENHRY and CDR2 SYGVKD. The CDR3 loop spans 12 amino acids. CDR3 loop: CAISVASGEQFF. The CDR3 DNA follows: TGTGCCATCAGTGTGGCTAGCGGGGAGCAGTTCTTC.

This chain joins TRBV29-1 and TRBJ2-2; 7 bases align to TRBD1. J gave up 8 bases and V 7 bases, and 10 bases lay outside the gene matches. Per the germline V gene, CDR1 is SQVTM and CDR2 is ANQGSEA. The CDR3 is 13 amino acids. The chain's CDR3 is CSAGDSTFGELFF. The CDR3 coding sequence is TGCAGCGCCGGGGACAGCACTTTTGGGGAGCTGTTTTTT.

Only one count was recorded for this clone. The chain links TRBV21-1 to TRBJ2-2; the D segment call TRBD2 is taken from the table without a DNA check. TRBV21-1 is assigned pseudogene status. This CDR3 spans 16 amino acids. The CDR3 region is CASSKIASGATGELFF. The CDR3 DNA reads as TGTGCCAGCAGCAAAATCGCTAGCGGGGCAACCGGGGAGCTGTTTTTT.

The gene calls are TRBV5-4 and TRBJ1-1, with TRBD1 identical over 8 bases. The germline V gene encodes CDR1 SGHNT and CDR2 YYREEE (reference sequence). With 5 bases clipped from V and 1 base from J, the junction kept 7 bases outside the gene matches. The CDR3 consists of 15 residues. The CDR3 spells CASREDRGWNTEAFF. The CDR3 DNA reads as TGTGCCAGCAGGGAAGACAGGGGCTGGAACACTGAAGCTTTCTTT.

J is TRBJ2-5 and V is TRBV11-2, with a weak D call TRBD1 (5 bases). This CDR3 has 14 residues. Germline V gene sequence: CDR1 SGHAT, CDR2 FQNNGV. V gave up 0 bases and J gave up 5 bases, with 10 bases separating them. The CDR3 bases are TGTGCCAGCAGCTTAGACAGGGCGTGGGAGACCCAGTACTTC. Protein: CASSLDRAWETQYF.

This rearrangement joins TRBV13 to TRBJ2-2; weak D call: TRBD2 (6 bases). This CDR3 has 17 amino acids. The germline gives CDR1 PRHDT, CDR2 FYEKMQ (reference sequence). V was clipped by 3 bases and J by 4 bases, with 18 bases between them. The CDR3 DNA reads as TGTGCCAGCAGCTTCGGGGCGACCCTCGGGGGCACCGGGGAGCTGTTTTTT. It yields the protein CASSFGATLGGTGELFF.

This chain uses TRBV6-6 with TRBJ1-2; unclear D gene. The V gene's germline CDR1 is MNHNY and CDR2 SVGAGI (reference sequence). The CDR3 contains 12 residues. Trimming removed 7 bases at V and 5 bases at J, with 11 bases between. The CDR3 region is CASNELLYGYTF. The DNA for the CDR3 is TGTGCCAGCAATGAACTGCTATATGGCTACACCTTC.

This clone is a singleton in its sample. J is TRBJ2-3 and V is TRBV5-1; 8 bases are shared with TRBD1. Trimming cost V 1 base and J 3 bases; bases outside gene matches: 1. Germline lookup yields CDR1 SGHRS and CDR2 YFSETQ. The CDR3 totals 14 residues. The DNA for the CDR3 is TGCGCCAGCAGCTTGCGGACAGGGACAGATACGCAGTATTTT. It specifies CASSLRTGTDTQYF. Supplemented by reference TRBV5-1 and TRBJ2-3, the full variable domain reads KAGVTQTPRYLIKTRGQQVTLSCSPISGHRSVSWYQQTPGQGLQFLFEYFSETQRNKGNFPGRFSGRQFSNSRSEMNVSTLELGDSALYLCASSLRTGTDTQYFGPGTRLTVL.

CDR3 nucleotide sequence: TGTGCCAGCAGCCCAAGTGGTTCAGTAGGGGCCTACGAGCAGTACTTC. The encoded protein is CASSPSGSVGAYEQYF. The rearrangement joins TRBV7-9 to TRBJ2-7; a weak D match, TRBD1 (5 bases). The CDR3 sequence is 16 residues long. CDR1 is SEHNR and CDR2 is FQNEAQ in the germline V gene (reference sequence). Trimming took off 5 bases at V and 2 bases at J, with 19 bases between the two ends.

The chain carries TRBV6-6 and TRBJ2-7; D is tentatively TRBD1 or TRBD2 (5 bases each). Trimming took 4 bases from V and 5 from J, leaving 18 bases between them. The CDR3 totals 15 residues. Per germline, CDR1 MNHNY and CDR2 SVGAGI (reference sequence). CDR3 residues: CASSSHGTARNEQYF. CDR3 bases: TGTGCCAGCAGTTCCCACGGGACGGCCAGGAACGAGCAGTACTTC.